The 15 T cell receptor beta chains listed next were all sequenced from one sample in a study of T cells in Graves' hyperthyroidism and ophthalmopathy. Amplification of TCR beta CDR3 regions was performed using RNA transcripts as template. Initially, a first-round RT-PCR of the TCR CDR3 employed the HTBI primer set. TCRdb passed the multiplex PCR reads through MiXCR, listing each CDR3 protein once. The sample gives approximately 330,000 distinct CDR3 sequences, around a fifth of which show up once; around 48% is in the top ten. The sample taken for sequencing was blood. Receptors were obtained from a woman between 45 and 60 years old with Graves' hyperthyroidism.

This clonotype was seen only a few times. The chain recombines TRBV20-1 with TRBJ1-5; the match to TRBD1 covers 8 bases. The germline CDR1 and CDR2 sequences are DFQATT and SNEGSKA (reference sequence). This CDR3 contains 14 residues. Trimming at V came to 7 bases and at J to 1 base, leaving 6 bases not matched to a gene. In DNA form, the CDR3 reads TGCAGTGTCCCAGGGGGCTTCAGCAATCAGCCCCAGCATTTT. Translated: CSVPGGFSNQPQHF.

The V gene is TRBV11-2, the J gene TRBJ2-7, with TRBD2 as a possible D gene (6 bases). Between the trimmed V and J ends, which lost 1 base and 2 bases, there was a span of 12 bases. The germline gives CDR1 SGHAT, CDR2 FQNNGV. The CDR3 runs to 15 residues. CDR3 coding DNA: TGTGCCAGCAGCTTAGTCTCGGCGGGACCCTACGAGCAGTACTTC. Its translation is CASSLVSAGPYEQYF.

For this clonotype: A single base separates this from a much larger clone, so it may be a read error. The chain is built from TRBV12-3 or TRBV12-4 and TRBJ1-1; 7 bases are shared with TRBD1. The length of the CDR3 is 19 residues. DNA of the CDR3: TGTGCCAGCAGTTTAGGGGGCAGGGGGAAGAGTCATCTGAACACTAAAGCTTTCTTT. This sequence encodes CASSLGGRGKSHLNTKAFF.

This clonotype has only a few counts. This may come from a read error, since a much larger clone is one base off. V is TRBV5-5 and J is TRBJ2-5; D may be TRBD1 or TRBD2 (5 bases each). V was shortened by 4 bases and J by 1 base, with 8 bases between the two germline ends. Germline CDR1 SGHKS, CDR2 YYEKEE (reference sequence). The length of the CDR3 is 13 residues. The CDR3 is CASSVGTQETQYF. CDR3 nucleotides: TGTGCCAGCAGCGTCGGGACCCAAGAGACCCAGTACTTC.

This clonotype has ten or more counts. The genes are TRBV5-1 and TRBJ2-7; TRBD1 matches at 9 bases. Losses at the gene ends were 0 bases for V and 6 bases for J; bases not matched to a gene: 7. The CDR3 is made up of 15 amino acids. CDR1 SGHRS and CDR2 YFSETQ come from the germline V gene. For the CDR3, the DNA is TGCGCCAGCAGCTTGGCCGGGACAGGGCCGGGCGAGCAGTACTTC. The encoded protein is CASSLAGTGPGEQYF. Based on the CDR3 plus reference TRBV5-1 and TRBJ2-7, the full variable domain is KAGVTQTPRYLIKTRGQQVTLSCSPISGHRSVSWYQQTPGQGLQFLFEYFSETQRNKGNFPGRFSGRQFSNSRSEMNVSTLELGDSALYLCASSLAGTGPGEQYFGPGTRLTVT.

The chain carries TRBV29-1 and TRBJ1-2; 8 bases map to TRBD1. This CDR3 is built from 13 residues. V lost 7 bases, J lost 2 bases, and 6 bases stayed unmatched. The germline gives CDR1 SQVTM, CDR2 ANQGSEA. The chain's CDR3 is CSARGQGNYGYTF. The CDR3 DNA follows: TGCAGCGCTAGAGGACAGGGCAACTATGGCTACACCTTC. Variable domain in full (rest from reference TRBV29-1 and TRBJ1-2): SAVISQKPSRDICQRGTSLTIQCQVDSQVTMMFWYRQQPGQSLTLIATANQGSEATYESGFVIDKFPISRPNLTFSTLTVSNMSPEDSSIYLCSARGQGNYGYTFGSGTRLTVV.

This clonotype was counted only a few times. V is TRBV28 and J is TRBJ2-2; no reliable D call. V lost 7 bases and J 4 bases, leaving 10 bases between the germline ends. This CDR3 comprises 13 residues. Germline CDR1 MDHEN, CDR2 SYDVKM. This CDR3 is CASTREATGELFF. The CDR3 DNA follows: TGTGCCAGCACCCGAGAGGCCACCGGGGAGCTGTTTTTT.

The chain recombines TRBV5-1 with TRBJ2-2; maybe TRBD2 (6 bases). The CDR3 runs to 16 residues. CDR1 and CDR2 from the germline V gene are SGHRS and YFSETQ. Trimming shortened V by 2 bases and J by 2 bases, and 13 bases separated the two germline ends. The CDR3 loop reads CASSLPSGGNTGELFF. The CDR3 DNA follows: TGCGCCAGCAGCTTACCCTCCGGGGGTAACACCGGGGAGCTGTTTTTT.

CDR3 in DNA: TGTGCCATCATGGGCGGGCCCAATCAGCCCCAGCATTTT. Its translation is CAIMGGPNQPQHF. The genes are TRBV10-3 and TRBJ1-5; no definite D call. V shed 7 bases and J shed 3 bases, with 10 bases lying between them. Germline-derived CDR1 and CDR2 are ENHRY and SYGVKD. The CDR3 totals 13 residues.

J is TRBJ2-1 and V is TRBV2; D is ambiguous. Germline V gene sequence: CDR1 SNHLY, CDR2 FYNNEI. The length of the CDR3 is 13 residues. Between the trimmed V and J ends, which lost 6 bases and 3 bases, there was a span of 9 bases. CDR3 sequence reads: CASRKTGYNEQFF. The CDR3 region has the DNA TGTGCCAGCAGGAAGACGGGCTACAATGAGCAGTTCTTC.

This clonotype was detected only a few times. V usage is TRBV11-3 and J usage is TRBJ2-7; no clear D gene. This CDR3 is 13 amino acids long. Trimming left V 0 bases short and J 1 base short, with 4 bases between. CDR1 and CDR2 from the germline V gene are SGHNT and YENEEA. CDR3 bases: TGTGCCAGCAGCTTAGATCAGTCCTACGAGCAGTACTTC. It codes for CASSLDQSYEQYF.

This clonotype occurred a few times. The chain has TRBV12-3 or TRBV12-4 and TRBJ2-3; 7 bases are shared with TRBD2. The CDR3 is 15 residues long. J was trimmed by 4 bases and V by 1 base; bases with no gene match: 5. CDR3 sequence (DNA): TGTGCCAGCAGTTTAGGGGGAGGGATGGCAGATACGCAGTATTTT. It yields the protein CASSLGGGMADTQYF.

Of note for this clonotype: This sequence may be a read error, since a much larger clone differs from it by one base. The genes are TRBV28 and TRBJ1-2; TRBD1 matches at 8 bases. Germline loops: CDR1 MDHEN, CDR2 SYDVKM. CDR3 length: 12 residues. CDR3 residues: CASWRQGHGCTF. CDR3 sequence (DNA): TGTGCCAGCTGGAGACAGGGGCATGGCTGCACCTTC.

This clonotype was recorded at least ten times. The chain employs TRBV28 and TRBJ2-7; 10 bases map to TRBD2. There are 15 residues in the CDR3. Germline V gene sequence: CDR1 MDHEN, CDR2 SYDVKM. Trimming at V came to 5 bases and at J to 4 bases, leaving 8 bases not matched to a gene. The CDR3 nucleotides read TGTGCCAGCAGTGGAACTAGCGGGAATCGGTACGAGCAGTACTTC. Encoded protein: CASSGTSGNRYEQYF.

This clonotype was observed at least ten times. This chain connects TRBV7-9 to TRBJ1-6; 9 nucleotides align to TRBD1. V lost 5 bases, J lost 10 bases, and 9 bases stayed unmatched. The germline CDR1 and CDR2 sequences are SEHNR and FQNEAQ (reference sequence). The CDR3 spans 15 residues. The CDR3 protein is CASSRITGGASPLHF. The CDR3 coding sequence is TGTGCCAGCAGCCGAATAACAGGGGGCGCCTCACCCCTCCACTTT.